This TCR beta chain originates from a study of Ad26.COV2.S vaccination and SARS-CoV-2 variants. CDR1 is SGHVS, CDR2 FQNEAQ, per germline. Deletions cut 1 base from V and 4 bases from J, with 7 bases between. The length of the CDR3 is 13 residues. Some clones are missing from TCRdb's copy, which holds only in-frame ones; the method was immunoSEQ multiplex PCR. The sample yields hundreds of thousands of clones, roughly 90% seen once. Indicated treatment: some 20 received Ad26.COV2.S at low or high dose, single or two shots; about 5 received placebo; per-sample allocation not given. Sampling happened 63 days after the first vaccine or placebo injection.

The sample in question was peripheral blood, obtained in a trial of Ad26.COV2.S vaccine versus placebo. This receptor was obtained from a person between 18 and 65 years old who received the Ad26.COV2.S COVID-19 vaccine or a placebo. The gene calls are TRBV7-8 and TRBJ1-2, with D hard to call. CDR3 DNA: TGTGCCAGCAGCTTAGAACCGGGCTATGGCTACACCTTC. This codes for CASSLEPGYGYTF.